The text below deals with one TCR beta chain. Its antigen is not known. This record comes from a study of cytomegalovirus exposure and HLA in healthy donors. Germline CDR1 reads MNHEY; CDR2 reads SVGAGI. CDR3 length: 15 residues. J was trimmed by 4 bases and V by 7 bases; bases with no gene match: 7. PCR involved 60 Vbeta and 13 Jbeta primers. Assay: immunoSEQ multiplex PCR; the TCRdb copy retains only in-frame clones and omits some. The top ten hold about 1.8% of the sample, which has about 120,000 clones, approximately 78% seen once. Study-level points and caveats: Immune exposure information comprised only CMV serostatus.

The chain links TRBV6-5 to TRBJ2-1, with 10 positions matching TRBD2. The TCR originated in a man aged 35 to 55 in good health and CMV-seronegative. Material: PBMCs. The CDR3 DNA reads as TGTGCCAGCAAGACCACTAGCGGGACTTACAATGAGCAGTTCTTC. It is translated as CASKTTSGTYNEQFF.